Ten or more counts support the clone carrying this TCR beta chain. Antigen unknown. Using a J-beta primer mix together with a sample-barcoded 5' primer, a second PCR was run for roughly 6 to 12 cycles. Tagging of each cDNA molecule was performed by a template-switch adaptor with 12 random nucleotides. TCRdb fed the 5' RACE reads into MiXCR, producing one record per CDR3 protein. Of 600,000 or so distinct CDR3 sequences listed, more than 20% were seen once; the top ten hold more than 3%. The record originates from a study of blood T cells in healthy people across ages. Study-wide points: It was not known whether donors were CMV positive (a possible confounder of expanded clonotype changes).

Donors gave around 9.3 milliliters of peripheral blood apiece. Germline CDR1 MNHEY, CDR2 SVGEGT. This CDR3 contains 16 residues. J gave up 0 bases and V 3 bases, and 5 bases lay outside the gene matches. The source material was blood. The chain recombines TRBV6-2 or TRBV6-3 with TRBJ2-4, with 7 bases matching TRBD2. This clonotype was obtained from a man between 65 and 85 years old in good health. The CDR3: CASSYRAGSAKNIQYF. Written as DNA, the CDR3 is TGTGCCAGCAGTTATCGAGCGGGATCAGCCAAAAACATTCAGTACTTC.